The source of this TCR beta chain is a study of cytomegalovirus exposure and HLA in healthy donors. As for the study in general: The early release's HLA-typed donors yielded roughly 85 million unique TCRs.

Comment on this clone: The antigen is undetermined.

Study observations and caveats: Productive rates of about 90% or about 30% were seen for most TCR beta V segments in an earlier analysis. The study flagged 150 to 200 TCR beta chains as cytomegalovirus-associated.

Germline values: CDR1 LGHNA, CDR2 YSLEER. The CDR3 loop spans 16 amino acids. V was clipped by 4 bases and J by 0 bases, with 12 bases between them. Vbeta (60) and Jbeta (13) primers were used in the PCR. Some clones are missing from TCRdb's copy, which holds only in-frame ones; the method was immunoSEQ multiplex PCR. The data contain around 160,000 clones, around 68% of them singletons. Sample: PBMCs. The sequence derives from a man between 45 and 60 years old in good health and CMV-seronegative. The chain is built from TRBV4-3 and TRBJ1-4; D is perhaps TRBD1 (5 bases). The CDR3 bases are TGCGCCAGCAGCCGGGGGGGGAATCCAACTAATGAAAAACTGTTTTTT. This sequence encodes CASSRGGNPTNEKLFF.